The entry below gives a single T cell receptor (beta chain) sequence along with its context. Seattle patient enrollment occurred during active infection, with longitudinal follow-up thereafter. This entry comes from a study of blood T cell repertoires in COVID-19. Whole-study context: Samples came from the United States, Italy and Spain, spanning acute and convalescent COVID-19. Nucleic acid was either cDNA or gDNA, and it came from T cells, B-cell-depleted T cells, or PBMCs.

Sequencing was performed with immunoSEQ multiplex PCR; in TCRdb, only in-frame clones are kept and a portion is missing. The sample has roughly 250,000 clones; 85% to 90% are singletons. V lost 7 bases and J lost 6, with 9 bases in between. The CDR3 is 12 amino acids. Per germline, CDR1 LNHDA and CDR2 SQIVND (reference sequence). Material for sequencing was peripheral blood. The receptor comes from a woman aged 30 to 39 with COVID-19, enrolled during active disease. The gene calls are TRBV19 and TRBJ2-2; D is perhaps TRBD1 (5 bases). CDR3 protein: CASTSGSGELFF. In nucleotides, the CDR3 is TGTGCCAGTACCTCAGGGTCCGGGGAGCTGTTTTTT.